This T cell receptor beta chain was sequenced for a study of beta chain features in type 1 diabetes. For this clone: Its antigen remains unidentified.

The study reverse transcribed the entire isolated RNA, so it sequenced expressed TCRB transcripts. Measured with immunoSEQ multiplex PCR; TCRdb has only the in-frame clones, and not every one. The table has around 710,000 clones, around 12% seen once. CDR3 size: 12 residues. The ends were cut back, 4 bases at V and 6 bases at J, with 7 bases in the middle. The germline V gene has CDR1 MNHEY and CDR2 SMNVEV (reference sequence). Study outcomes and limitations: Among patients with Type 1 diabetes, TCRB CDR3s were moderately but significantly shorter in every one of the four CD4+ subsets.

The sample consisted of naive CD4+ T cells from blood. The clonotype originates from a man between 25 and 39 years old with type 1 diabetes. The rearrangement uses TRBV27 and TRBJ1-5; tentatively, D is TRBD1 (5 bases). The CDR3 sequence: CASSSTGQPQHF. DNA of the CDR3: TGTGCCAGCAGTTCCACAGGTCAGCCCCAGCATTTT.